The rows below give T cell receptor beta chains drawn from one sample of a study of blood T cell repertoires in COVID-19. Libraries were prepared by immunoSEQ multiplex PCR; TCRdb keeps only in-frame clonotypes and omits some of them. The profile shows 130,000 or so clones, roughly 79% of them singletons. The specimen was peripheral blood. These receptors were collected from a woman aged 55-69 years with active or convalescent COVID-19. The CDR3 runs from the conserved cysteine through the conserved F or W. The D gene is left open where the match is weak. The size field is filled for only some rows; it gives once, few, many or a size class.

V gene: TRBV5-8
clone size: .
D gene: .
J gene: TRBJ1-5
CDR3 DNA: TGTGCCAGCAGCGGTTATGGAGGTAGCAATCAGCCCCAGCATTTT
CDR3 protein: CASSGYGGSNQPQHF

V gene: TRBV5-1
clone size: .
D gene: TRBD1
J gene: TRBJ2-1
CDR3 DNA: TGCGCCAGCAGCTTCCCGGACAGGACCTACATTGAGCAGTTCTTC
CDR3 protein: CASSFPDRTYIEQFF

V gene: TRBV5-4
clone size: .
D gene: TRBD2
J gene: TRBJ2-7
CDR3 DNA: TGTGCCAGCAGCTTGGGGGGACTAGCGGGAACCTACGAGCAGTACTTC
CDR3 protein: CASSLGGLAGTYEQYF

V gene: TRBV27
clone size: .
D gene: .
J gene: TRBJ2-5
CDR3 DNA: TGTGCCAGCAGTTCCCTAAGTTTGGGCGGGGAGACCCAGTACTTC
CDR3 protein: CASSSLSLGGETQYF

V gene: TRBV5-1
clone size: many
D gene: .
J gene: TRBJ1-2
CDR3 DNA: TGCGCCAGCAGGCTGGAGGCAGGTCCGTATGGCTACACCTTC
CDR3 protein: CASRLEAGPYGYTF

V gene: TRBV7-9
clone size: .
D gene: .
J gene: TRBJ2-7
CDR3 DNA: TGTGCCAGCAGCGACGGGACTGGGGCCTACGAGCAGTACTTC
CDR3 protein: CASSDGTGAYEQYF

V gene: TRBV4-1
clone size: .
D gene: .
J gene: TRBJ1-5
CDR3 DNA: TGCGCCAGCAGCCAAGATTTAGGGGTTCAGCCCCAGCATTTT
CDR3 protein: CASSQDLGVQPQHF

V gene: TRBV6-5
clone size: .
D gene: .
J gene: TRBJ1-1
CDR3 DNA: TGTGCCAGCGAACAGGTGATGAACACTGAAGCTTTCTTT
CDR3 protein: CASEQVMNTEAFF

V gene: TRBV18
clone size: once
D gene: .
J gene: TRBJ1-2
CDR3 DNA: TGTGCCAGCTCTCCAGGGGTCACTAGCTATGGCTACACCTTC
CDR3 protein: CASSPGVTSYGYTF

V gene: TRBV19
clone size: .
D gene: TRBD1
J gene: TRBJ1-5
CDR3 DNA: TGTGCCAGTAGTGGGACAGGGAATCAGCCCCAGCATTTT
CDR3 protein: CASSGTGNQPQHF

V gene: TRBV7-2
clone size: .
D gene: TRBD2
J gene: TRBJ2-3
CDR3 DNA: TGTGCCAGCAGCTTAGACGGGACTAGCGGGATGGTGGATACGCAGTATTTT
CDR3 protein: CASSLDGTSGMVDTQYF

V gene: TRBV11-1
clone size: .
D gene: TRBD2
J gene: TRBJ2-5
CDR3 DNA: TGTGCCAGCAGCTTAGACACTAGCGGGGGACGAGAGACCCAGTACTTC
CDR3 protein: CASSLDTSGGRETQYF

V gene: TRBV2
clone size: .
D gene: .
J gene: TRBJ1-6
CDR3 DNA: TGTGCCAGCAGGGCAGCGAATTCACCCCTCCACTTT
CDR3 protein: CASRAANSPLHF

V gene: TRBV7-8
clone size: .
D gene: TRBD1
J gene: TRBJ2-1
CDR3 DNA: TGTGCCAGCAGACTGGACTGGGACAGGGACGGTGAGCAGTTCTTC
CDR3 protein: CASRLDWDRDGEQFF

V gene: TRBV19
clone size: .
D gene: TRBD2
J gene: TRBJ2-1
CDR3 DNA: TGTGCCAGTAGTATGTCCGGGGGGGGATATGAGCAGTTCTTC
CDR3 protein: CASSMSGGGYEQFF

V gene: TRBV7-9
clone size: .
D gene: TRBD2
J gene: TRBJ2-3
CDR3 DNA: TGTGCCAGCAGCTTCGTTCTAGCGGGGGGCACAGATACGCAGTATTTT
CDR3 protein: CASSFVLAGGTDTQYF

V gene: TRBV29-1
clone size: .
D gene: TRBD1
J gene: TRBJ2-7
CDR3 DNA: TGCAGCGTCCGTCAGGACAGGGGAATCCACGAGCAGTACTTC
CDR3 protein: CSVRQDRGIHEQYF

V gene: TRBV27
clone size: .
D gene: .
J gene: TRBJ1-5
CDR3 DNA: TGTGCCAGCAGGACTACAGGGTACAATCAGCCCCAGCATTTT
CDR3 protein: CASRTTGYNQPQHF

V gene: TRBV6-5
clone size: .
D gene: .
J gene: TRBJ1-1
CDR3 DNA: TGTGCCAGCAGGACTGACTGGAACACTGAAGCTTTCTTT
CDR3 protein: CASRTDWNTEAFF

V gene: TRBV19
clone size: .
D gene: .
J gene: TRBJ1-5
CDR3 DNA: TGTGCCAGTAGTCCTCCGGTTAGTAGCAATCAGCCCCAGCATTTT
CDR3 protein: CASSPPVSSNQPQHF

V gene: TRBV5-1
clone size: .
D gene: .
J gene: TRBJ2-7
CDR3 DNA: TGCGCCAGCAGCTTGGAAGGTTGGGGCGGTGTATCCTACGAGCAGTACTTC
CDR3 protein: CASSLEGWGGVSYEQYF

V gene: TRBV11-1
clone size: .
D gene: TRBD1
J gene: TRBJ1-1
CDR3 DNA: TGTGCCAGCAGCCCGGACAGGGGGAACACTGAAGCTTTCTTT
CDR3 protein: CASSPDRGNTEAFF

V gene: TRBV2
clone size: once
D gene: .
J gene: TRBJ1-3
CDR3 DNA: TGTGCCAGCAGTCACCCTGGGGAGGGAAACACCATATATTTT
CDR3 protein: CASSHPGEGNTIYF

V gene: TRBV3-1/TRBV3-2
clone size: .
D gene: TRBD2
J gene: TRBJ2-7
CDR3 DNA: TGTGCCAGCAGCCAAGAAAGGACTAGCGGGAGGGAGGCCTACGAGCAGTACTTC
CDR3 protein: CASSQERTSGREAYEQYF

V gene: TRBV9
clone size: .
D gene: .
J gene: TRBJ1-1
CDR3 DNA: TGTGCCAGCAGCGTAGAGGGAGAGGACACTGAAGCTTTCTTT
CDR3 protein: CASSVEGEDTEAFF

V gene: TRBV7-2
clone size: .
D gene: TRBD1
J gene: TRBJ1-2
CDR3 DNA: TGTGCCAGCAGCTCGAACCGGGACAGGGGGCTTTCTGGCTACACCTTC
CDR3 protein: CASSSNRDRGLSGYTF

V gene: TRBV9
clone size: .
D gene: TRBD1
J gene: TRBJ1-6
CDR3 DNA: TGTGCCAGCAGCGCGGGGACAGCACAATATAATTCACCCCTCCACTTT
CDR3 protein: CASSAGTAQYNSPLHF

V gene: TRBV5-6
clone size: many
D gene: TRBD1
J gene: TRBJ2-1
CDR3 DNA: TGTGCCAGCAGCTTCCGGGACAGGGCTAAGCAGTTCTTC
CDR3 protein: CASSFRDRAKQFF

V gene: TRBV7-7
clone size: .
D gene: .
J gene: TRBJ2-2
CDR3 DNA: TGTGCTAGCAGCCCCCGGACAGACGCGAACACCGGGGAGCTGTTTTTT
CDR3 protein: CASSPRTDANTGELFF

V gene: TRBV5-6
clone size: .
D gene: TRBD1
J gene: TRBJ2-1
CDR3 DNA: TGTGCCAGCAGCTTCCGAAAACTCAACAGGGGGAACTACAATGAGCAGTTCTTC
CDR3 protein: CASSFRKLNRGNYNEQFF

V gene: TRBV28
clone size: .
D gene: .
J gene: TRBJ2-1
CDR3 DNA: TGTGCCAGCAGACTAGCCCTGGGGACGGCGACGCAATTCTACAATGAGCAGTTCTTC
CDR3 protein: CASRLALGTATQFYNEQFF

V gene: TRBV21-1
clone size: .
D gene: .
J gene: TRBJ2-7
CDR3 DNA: TGTGCCAGAATGTGGAGGGGAGAGAACAGCGCGGGAGCCAGCTACGAGCAGTACTTC
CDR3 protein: CARMWRGENSAGASYEQYF

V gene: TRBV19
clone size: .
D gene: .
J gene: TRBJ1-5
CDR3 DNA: TGTGCCAGTAGTGAGGGAAATCAGCCCCAGCATTTT
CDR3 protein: CASSEGNQPQHF

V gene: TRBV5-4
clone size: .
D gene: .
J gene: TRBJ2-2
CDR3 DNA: TGTGCCAGCAGCGCGCAACTAGCCCAAAGCACCGGGGAGCTGTTTTTT
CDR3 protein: CASSAQLAQSTGELFF

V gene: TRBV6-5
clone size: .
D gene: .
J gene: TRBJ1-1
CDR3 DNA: TGTGCCAGCAGTCGTACAGTGTGGCCTGTCACTGAAGCTTTCTTT
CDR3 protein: CASSRTVWPVTEAFF

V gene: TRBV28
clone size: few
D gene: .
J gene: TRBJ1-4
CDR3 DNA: TGTGCCACCAACCGAGATGACTTCGGTGAAAAACTGTTTTTT
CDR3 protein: CATNRDDFGEKLFF

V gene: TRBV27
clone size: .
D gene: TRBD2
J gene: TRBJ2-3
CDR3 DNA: TGTGCCAGCAGTTTACACTCCTCCACCCTGCTAGCGGGGGTCCCAGATACGCAGTATTTT
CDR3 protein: CASSLHSSTLLAGVPDTQYF

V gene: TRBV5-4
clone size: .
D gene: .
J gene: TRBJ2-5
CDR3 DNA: TGTGCCAGCAGCTTGGAGCCCCGATTCCCAGAGACCCAGTACTTC
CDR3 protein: CASSLEPRFPETQYF

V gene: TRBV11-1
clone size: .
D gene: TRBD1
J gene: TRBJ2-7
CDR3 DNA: TGTGCCAGCAGCCCCCCCCGGGACAGGGGGTACGAGCAGTACTTC
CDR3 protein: CASSPPRDRGYEQYF

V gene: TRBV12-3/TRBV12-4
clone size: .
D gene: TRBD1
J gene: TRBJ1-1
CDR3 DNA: TGTGCCAGGAGGACAGGGCAAAACACTGAAGCTTTCTTT
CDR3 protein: CARRTGQNTEAFF

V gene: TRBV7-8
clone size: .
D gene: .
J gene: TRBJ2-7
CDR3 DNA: TGTGCCAGCAGCTCAGATTACGAGCAGTACTTC
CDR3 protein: CASSSDYEQYF

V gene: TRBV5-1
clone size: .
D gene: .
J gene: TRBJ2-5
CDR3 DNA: TGCGCCAGCAGCTTGGCAGCGACCAACCAAGAGACCCAGTACTTC
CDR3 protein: CASSLAATNQETQYF